This entry is about one TCR beta chain. Its antigen remains undetermined. No much larger clone exists at a distance of one base, and base qualities are not known. This sample is part of a study of Tregs in tolerant kidney transplant recipients (dated by TCRdb to the late 2010s). The study in broad terms: The transplants used related donors with nonmyeloablative bone marrow transplantation, and mixed chimerism in the human trials was transient. The study used TCRbeta sequencing to identify donor-specific regulatory T cells before combined kidney and bone marrow transplantation, then tracked those cells after transplant.

Trimming removed 4 bases from V and 2 bases from J; the gene matches leave 8 bases unexplained. Via the germline V gene, CDR1 is MDHEN and CDR2 SYDVKM. The CDR3 starts with the cysteine, ends with the phenylalanine, and has 17 residues. CDR3 DNA is the only sequence kept; it has 51 bases, read in frame from the first base. Sample time point, as interpreted from the label and publication: blood sample drawn before combined kidney and bone marrow transplant. Unstimulated Tregs (CD4+CD25+CD127-), CD4+ non-Tregs (CD4+CD25-), CD4 and CD8 cells were FACS-sorted from thawed PBMCs. Thawed PBMCs were rested overnight at 37 degrees C with 200 to 250 IU/ml IL-2 before Treg sorting. Patients were 4 combined kidney and bone marrow transplant recipients from the ITN036ST trial, and only these trial subjects had samples available. Healthy control blood was processed to PBMCs with a Ficoll density gradient and then cryopreserved, whereas patient PBMCs were collected both before and after transplant.

On the study overall, not on this receptor specifically: Expanding Tregs with activated donor B cells appeared to identify the most biologically relevant and donor-specific TCRbeta repertoire. Biological reproducibility was not directly assessed, although technical replication error appeared to be minimal. For some patients, the PCR primers changed as time went on, which meant samples from those patients could not be compared with one another at the nucleotide level. In tolerant patients, donor-specific Tregs expanded more than Tregs overall, which suggests antigen-driven rather than nonspecific expansion. Because the study included only a small number of patients, the results must be confirmed in larger populations and under other immunosuppression protocols.

Genomic DNA was extracted from sorted cells with the QIAGEN DNeasy Blood and Tissue Kit for TCRbeta CDR3 sequencing. High-throughput TCRbeta CDR3 sequencing, including PCR amplification with bias correction and internal controls, was performed commercially through immunoSEQ. The paper's data handling went like this. A unique productive TCRbeta sequence was defined by the CDR3 nucleotide sequence when primers matched, and otherwise by the CDR3 amino acid sequence together with the Vbeta and Jbeta genes. To correct for sorting error, sequences found in more than one sorted population at a frequency ratio of 2:1 or less were discarded, and the remaining shared sequences were assigned to the population with the higher frequency. A sequence was defined as donor-reactive if the sequence was expanded at least 5-fold in CFSE-low cells compared with unstimulated cells and had a frequency of at least 0.01% in CFSE-low cells. Repertoire divergence was quantified by Jensen-Shannon divergence calculated from the top 100 TCRbeta sequences ranked by frequency. For samples with multiple sequencing runs, sorting error was corrected separately for each run before the runs were pooled. In its TCRdb copy, this immuneACCESS table keeps in-frame sequences only and misses some clones. Where compared with another copy, unresolved V genes explain less than half of these, and the others have no known cause. V and J calls and clone size are as listed in that table; D and trimming were resolved from the DNA. This sample holds more than 12,000 clones; just under 80% were observed only once. Approximately 1.5% of the sample lies in the top ten.

The sequence joins TRBV28 to TRBJ2-5; 12 central nucleotides agree with TRBD2. The sequencing used Tregs from blood, collected before the transplant. This sequence was found in a human donor who received a combined kidney and bone marrow transplant. The CDR3 protein is CASSSPSGRGEQETQYF. The DNA reads as follows: TGTGCCAGCAGTTCCCCTAGCGGGAGGGGAGAACAAGAGACCCAGTACTTC. With the portions outside the CDR3 filled from the reference TRBV28 and TRBJ2-5 genes, the complete variable region becomes DVKVTQSSRYLVKRTGEKVFLECVQDMDHENMFWYRQDPGLGLRLIYFSYDVKMKEKGDIPEGYSVSREKKERFSLILESASTNQTSMYLCASSSPSGRGEQETQYFGPGTRLLVL.